What follows are 3 T cell receptor beta chains derived from one specimen sequenced in a study of T-cell reconstitution after alpha-beta-depleted transplantation in children. Unique molecular identifiers were incorporated into the prepared TCRbeta library. TCRdb reanalysed the PCR reads using MiXCR and keeps one entry per CDR3 protein. The sample records over 150,000 distinct CDR3 sequences, 6% to 7% being singletons. Sequencing used PBMCs from the stem cell graft donor, obtained from the stem cell graft. These receptors were collected from a human donor who donated a stem cell graft to a child with Wiskott-Aldrich syndrome.

This clonotype was seen ten or more times. This CDR3 is CSVRDRNEKLFF. The CDR3 nucleotides are TGCAGCGTTCGGGACCGTAATGAAAAACTGTTTTTT. The rearrangement uses TRBV29-1 and TRBJ1-4; perhaps TRBD1 as D (5 bases). The CDR3 is 12 amino acids. Germline CDR1 reads SQVTM; CDR2 reads ANQGSEA. V lost 5 bases to trimming and J lost 4 bases, with 8 bases between them. Drawing the rest from reference TRBV29-1 and TRBJ1-4, the complete variable domain is SAVISQKPSRDICQRGTSLTIQCQVDSQVTMMFWYRQQPGQSLTLIATANQGSEATYESGFVIDKFPISRPNLTFSTLTVSNMSPEDSSIYLCSVRDRNEKLFFGSGTQLSVL.

In its sample, this clonotype was seen many times. This CDR3 is CASGNRTAGTYEQYF. The DNA for the CDR3 is TGCGCCAGCGGGAATCGGACAGCGGGGACCTACGAGCAGTACTTC. V usage is TRBV5-1 and J usage is TRBJ2-7, with a possible D match to TRBD2 (7 bases). Germline V gives CDR1 SGHRS, CDR2 YFSETQ. Trimming cost V 7 bases and J 2 bases, with 19 bases left between them. The CDR3 runs to 15 residues.

At least ten counts were recorded for this clonotype. The rearrangement uses TRBV5-1 and TRBJ1-1; 9 bases align to TRBD1. CDR1 and CDR2 from the germline V gene are SGHRS and YFSETQ. The CDR3 consists of 15 residues. Trimming took 2 bases from V and 5 from J; bases not matched to a gene: 7. CDR3 nucleotide sequence: TGCGCCAGCAGCTTAGGGACAGGGTTTACGACTGAAGCTTTCTTT. Encoded protein: CASSLGTGFTTEAFF. Full variable domain (outside the CDR3, taken from reference TRBV5-1 and TRBJ1-1): KAGVTQTPRYLIKTRGQQVTLSCSPISGHRSVSWYQQTPGQGLQFLFEYFSETQRNKGNFPGRFSGRQFSNSRSEMNVSTLELGDSALYLCASSLGTGFTTEAFFGQGTRLTVV.